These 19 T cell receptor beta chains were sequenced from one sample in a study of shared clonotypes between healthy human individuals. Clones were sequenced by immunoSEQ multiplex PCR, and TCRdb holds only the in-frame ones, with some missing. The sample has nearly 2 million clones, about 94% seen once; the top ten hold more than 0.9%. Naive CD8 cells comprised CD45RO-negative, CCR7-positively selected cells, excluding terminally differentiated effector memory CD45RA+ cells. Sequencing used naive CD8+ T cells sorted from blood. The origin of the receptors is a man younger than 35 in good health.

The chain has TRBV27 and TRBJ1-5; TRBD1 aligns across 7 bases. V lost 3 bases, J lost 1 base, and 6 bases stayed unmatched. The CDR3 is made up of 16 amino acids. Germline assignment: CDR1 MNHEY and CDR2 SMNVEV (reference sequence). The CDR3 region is CASSFPDRDSNQPQHF. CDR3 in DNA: TGTGCCAGCAGTTTCCCCGACAGGGACAGCAATCAGCCCCAGCATTTT.

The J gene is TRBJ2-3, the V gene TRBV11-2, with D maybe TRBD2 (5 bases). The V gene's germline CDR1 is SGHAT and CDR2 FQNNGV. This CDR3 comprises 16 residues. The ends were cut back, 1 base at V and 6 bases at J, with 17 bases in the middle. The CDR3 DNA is TGTGCCAGCAGCTTAGCGGTCTGGGTCGAGGGCGATACGCAGTATTTT. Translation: CASSLAVWVEGDTQYF.

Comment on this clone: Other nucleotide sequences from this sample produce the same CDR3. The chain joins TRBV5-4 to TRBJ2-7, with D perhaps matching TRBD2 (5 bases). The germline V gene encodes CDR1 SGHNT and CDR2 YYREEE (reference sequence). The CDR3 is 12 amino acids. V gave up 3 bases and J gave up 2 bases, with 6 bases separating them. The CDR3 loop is CASSSGTYEQYF. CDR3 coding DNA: TGTGCCAGCAGCTCCGGGACCTACGAGCAGTACTTC.

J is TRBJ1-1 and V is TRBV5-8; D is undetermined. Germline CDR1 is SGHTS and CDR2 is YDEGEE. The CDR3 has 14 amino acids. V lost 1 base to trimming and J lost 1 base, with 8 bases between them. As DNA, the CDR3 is TGTGCCAGCAGCTTGATGTCTCCGAACACTGAAGCTTTCTTT. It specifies CASSLMSPNTEAFF.

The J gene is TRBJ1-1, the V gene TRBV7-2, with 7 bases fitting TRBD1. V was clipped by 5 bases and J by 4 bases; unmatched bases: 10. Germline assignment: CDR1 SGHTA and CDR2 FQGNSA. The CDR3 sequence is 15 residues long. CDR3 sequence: CASSHRGLGGTEAFF. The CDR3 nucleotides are TGTGCCAGCAGCCACAGGGGCCTTGGGGGCACTGAAGCTTTCTTT.

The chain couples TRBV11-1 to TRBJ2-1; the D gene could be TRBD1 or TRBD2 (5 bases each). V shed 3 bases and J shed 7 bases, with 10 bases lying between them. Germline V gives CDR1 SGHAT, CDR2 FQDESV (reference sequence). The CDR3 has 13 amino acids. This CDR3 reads CASSLFEGNEQFF. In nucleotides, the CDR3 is TGTGCCAGCAGCTTGTTTGAGGGGAATGAGCAGTTCTTC.

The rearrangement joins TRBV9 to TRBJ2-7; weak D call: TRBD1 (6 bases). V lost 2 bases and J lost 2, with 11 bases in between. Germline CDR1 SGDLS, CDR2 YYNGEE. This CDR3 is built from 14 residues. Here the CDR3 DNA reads TGTGCCAGCAGCGTCGGACAGCAAACCTACGAGCAGTACTTC. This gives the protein CASSVGQQTYEQYF.

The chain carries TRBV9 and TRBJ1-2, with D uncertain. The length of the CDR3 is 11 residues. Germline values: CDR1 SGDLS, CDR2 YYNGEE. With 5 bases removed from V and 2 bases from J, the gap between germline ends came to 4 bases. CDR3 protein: CASRGNYGYTF. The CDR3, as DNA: TGTGCCAGCAGAGGGAACTATGGCTACACCTTC. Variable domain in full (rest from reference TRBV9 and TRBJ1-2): DSGVTQTPKHLITATGQRVTLRCSPRSGDLSVYWYQQSLDQGLQFLIQYYNGEERAKGNILERFSAQQFPDLHSELNLSSLELGDSALYFCASRGNYGYTFGSGTRLTVV.

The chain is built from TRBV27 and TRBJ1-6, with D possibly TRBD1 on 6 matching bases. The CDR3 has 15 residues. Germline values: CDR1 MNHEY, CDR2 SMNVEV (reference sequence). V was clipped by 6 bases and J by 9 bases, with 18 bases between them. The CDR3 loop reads CASREQGEGRSPLHF. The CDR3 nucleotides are TGTGCCAGCAGGGAACAGGGCGAAGGTCGTTCACCCCTCCACTTT.

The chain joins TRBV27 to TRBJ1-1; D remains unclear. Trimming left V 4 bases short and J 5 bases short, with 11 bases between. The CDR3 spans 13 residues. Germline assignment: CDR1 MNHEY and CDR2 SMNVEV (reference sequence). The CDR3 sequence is CASSSLGGTEAFF. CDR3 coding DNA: TGTGCCAGCAGTTCCCTCGGAGGGACTGAAGCTTTCTTT.

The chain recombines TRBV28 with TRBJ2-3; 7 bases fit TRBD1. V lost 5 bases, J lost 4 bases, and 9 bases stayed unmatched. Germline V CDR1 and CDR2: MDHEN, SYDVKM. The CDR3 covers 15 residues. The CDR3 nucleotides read TGTGCCAGCAGTCCGGCCAGACAGGGAGCAGATACGCAGTATTTT. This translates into CASSPARQGADTQYF.

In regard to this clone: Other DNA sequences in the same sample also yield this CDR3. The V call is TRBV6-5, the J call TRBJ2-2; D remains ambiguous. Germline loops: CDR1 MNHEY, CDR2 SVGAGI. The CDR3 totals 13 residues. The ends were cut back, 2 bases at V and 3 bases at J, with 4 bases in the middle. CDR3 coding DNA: TGTGCCAGCAGTTACAGGGACACCGGGGAGCTGTTTTTT. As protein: CASSYRDTGELFF.

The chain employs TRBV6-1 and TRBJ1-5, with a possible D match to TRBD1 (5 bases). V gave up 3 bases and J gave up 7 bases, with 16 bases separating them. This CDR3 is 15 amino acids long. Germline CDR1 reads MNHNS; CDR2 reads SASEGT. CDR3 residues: CASSDGRQGSQPQHF. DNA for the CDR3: TGTGCCAGCAGTGACGGCCGGCAGGGCTCACAGCCCCAGCATTTT.

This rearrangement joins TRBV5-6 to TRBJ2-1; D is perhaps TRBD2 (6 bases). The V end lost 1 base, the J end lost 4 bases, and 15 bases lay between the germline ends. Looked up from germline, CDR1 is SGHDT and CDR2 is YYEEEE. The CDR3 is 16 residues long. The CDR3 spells CASSLHRAGTYNEQFF. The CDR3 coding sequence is TGTGCCAGCAGCTTGCATCGGGCGGGAACTTACAATGAGCAGTTCTTC. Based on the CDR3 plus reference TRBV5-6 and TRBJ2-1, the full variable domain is DAGVTQSPTHLIKTRGQQVTLRCSPKSGHDTVSWYQQALGQGPQFIFQYYEEEERQRGNFPDRFSGHQFPNYSSELNVNALLLGDSALYLCASSLHRAGTYNEQFFGPGTRLTVL.

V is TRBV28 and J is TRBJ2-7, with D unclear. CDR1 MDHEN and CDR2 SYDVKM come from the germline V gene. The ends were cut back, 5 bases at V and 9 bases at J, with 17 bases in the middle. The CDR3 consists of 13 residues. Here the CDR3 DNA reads TGTGCCAGCAGTGCGTCCGGGCCCTATGCGCAGTACTTC. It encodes CASSASGPYAQYF. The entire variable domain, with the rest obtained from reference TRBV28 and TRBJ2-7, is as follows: DVKVTQSSRYLVKRTGEKVFLECVQDMDHENMFWYRQDPGLGLRLIYFSYDVKMKEKGDIPEGYSVSREKKERFSLILESASTNQTSMYLCASSASGPYAQYFGPGTRLTVT.

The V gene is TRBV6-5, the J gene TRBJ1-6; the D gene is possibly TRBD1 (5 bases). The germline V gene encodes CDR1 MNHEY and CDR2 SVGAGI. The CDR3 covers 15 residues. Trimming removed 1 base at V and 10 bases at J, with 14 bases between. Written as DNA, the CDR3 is TGTGCCAGCAGTTACTTAGGGGAGAGGGTGTCACCCCTCCACTTT. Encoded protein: CASSYLGERVSPLHF.

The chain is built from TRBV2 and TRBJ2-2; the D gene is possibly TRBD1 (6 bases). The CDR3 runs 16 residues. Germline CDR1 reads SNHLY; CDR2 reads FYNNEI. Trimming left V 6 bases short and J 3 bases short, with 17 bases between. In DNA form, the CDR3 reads TGTGCCAGCAGCCTATCTCACAGGGCGGACACCGGGGAGCTGTTTTTT. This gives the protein CASSLSHRADTGELFF. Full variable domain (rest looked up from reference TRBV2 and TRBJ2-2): EPEVTQTPSHQVTQMGQEVILRCVPISNHLYFYWYRQILGQKVEFLVSFYNNEISEKSEIFDDQFSVERPDGSNFTLKIRSTKLEDSAMYFCASSLSHRADTGELFFGEGSRLTVL.

In DNA form, the CDR3 reads TGTGCCAGCAGTTATAGCGGACAGGGTGCTGAAGCTTTCTTT. It specifies CASSYSGQGAEAFF. The chain has TRBV13 and TRBJ1-1, with 8 positions matching TRBD1. Germline lookup yields CDR1 PRHDT and CDR2 FYEKMQ (reference sequence). The CDR3 spans 14 residues. Losses at the gene ends were 6 bases for V and 6 bases for J; bases not matched to a gene: 9.

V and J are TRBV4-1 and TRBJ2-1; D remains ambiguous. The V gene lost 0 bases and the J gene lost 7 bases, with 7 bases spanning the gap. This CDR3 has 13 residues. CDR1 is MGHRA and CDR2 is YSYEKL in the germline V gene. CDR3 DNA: TGCGCCAGCAGCCAAGACAAGAGGAATGAGCAGTTCTTC. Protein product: CASSQDKRNEQFF.